This T cell receptor (beta chain) stems from a study of T cell responses to AZD1222 COVID-19 vaccine. The protocol was immunoSEQ multiplex PCR, while the TCRdb copy is restricted to in-frame clones and leaves out a portion. The table shows around 44,000 clones, with 65% to 90% occurring only once. Overall study results and limits: Only after the peak T cell response were repertoires sampled.

Trimming removed 4 bases from V and 6 bases from J; junction bases left unmatched: 7. The V gene's germline CDR1 is LGHNA and CDR2 YNFKEQ. CDR3 length: 15 amino acids. In regard to this clone: No antigen is known for it.

The gene calls are TRBV4-2 and TRBJ2-1; TRBD2 matches at 9 bases. The sequence derives from an adult who received the AZD1222 COVID-19 vaccine. The starting material was peripheral blood, obtained 28 days after the second AZD1222 dose. The DNA for the CDR3 is TGTGCCAGCAGCCCACTAGCGGGCCGCGTCAATGAGCAGTTCTTC. Translated: CASSPLAGRVNEQFF.